A single sample is the source of the 21 T cell receptor beta chains below, sequenced in a study of cytomegalovirus exposure and HLA in healthy donors. A multiplex PCR was run with 60 Vbeta primers and 13 Jbeta primers. Generated by immunoSEQ multiplex PCR, the TCRdb table keeps only in-frame clones and is missing some. The data hold about 160,000 clones, with over 60% observed a single time. Specimen: PBMCs. These receptors all stem from a woman aged 40 to 50 in good health and CMV-seronegative.

This chain joins TRBV5-8 and TRBJ1-2; TRBD1 matches 7 bases. The V and J ends lost 3 bases and 2 bases, in that order; junction bases with no gene match: 7. The length of the CDR3 is 15 residues. The germline CDR1 and CDR2 sequences are SGHTS and YDEGEE. This chain's CDR3 is CASSYSGQVNYGYTF. In DNA, the CDR3 is TGTGCCAGCAGCTACTCTGGACAGGTGAACTATGGCTACACCTTC.

J is TRBJ1-2 and V is TRBV6-1; 7 bases line up with TRBD1. With V trimmed by 6 bases and J by 0 bases, 7 bases remained unmatched. This CDR3 is built from 15 residues. The germline V gene encodes CDR1 MNHNS and CDR2 SASEGT. Written as DNA, the CDR3 is TGTGCCAGCAGGGCGACAGGGCGAGCTAACTATGGCTACACCTTC. Amino acid sequence: CASRATGRANYGYTF.

The chain joins TRBV5-1 to TRBJ1-5, with 10 bases fitting TRBD1. V trimming: 4 bases; J trimming: 3 bases; junction bases outside the gene matches: 13. Germline CDR1 and CDR2: SGHRS and YFSETQ. The CDR3 is 18 amino acids. Here the CDR3 reads CASSPTAIGTGVNQPQHF. The CDR3 nucleotides are TGCGCCAGCAGCCCGACAGCCATCGGGACAGGGGTCAATCAGCCCCAGCATTTT.

The rearrangement joins TRBV14 to TRBJ2-7, with 8 bases identical to TRBD1. The junction had 8 bases not matched to a gene; V was cut back by 2 bases and J by 5 bases. Germline V gene data show CDR1 as SGHDN and CDR2 as FVKESK. The CDR3 contains 15 residues. The CDR3 here is CASSQLRTGWHEQYF. As DNA, the CDR3 is TGTGCCAGCAGCCAACTTCGGACAGGGTGGCACGAGCAGTACTTC.

This clone came up once. The rearrangement links TRBV28 to TRBJ1-2; 8 nucleotides align to TRBD1. Germline CDR1 is MDHEN and CDR2 is SYDVKM. The CDR3 has 12 residues. J was trimmed by 5 bases and V by 7 bases; bases with no gene match: 3. Here the CDR3 DNA reads TGTGCCAGCAAAAGACAGGGGTATGGCTACACCTTC. It specifies CASKRQGYGYTF.

This clone occurred once. V usage is TRBV6-6 and J usage is TRBJ2-1, with TRBD1 matching over 8 bases. CDR3 length: 16 residues. CDR1 is MNHNY and CDR2 is SVGAGI in the germline V gene (reference sequence). After removal of 0 bases from V and 6 bases from J, the junction contained 7 bases not matched to a gene. CDR3 DNA: TGTGCCAGCAGTTACTCGAGGCAGGGGGCGGTCAATGAGCAGTTCTTC. The encoded protein is CASSYSRQGAVNEQFF.

This clone appeared a few times. The chain recombines TRBV7-9 with TRBJ1-1, with 8 bases identical to TRBD1. CDR1 is SEHNR and CDR2 is FQNEAQ in the germline V gene (reference sequence). The V segment lost 5 bases and the J segment 5 bases; nucleotides outside the gene matches: 7. This CDR3 region has 14 residues. The CDR3 spells CASSVTGDGTEAFF. In DNA, the CDR3 is TGTGCCAGCAGCGTGACAGGGGATGGGACTGAAGCTTTCTTT.

The chain recombines TRBV11-1 with TRBJ2-5; 11 positions match TRBD2. The CDR3 is 15 residues long. CDR1 is SGHAT and CDR2 is FQDESV in the germline V gene (reference sequence). Unmatched junction bases numbered 5, after V lost 5 bases and J lost 3 bases. The CDR3 bases are TGTGCCAGCAGCCCTACACTAGCGGGGGAAGAGACCCAGTACTTC. This translates into CASSPTLAGEETQYF.

V and J are TRBV2 and TRBJ1-2, with a tentative D call TRBD1 (6 bases). V was clipped by 5 bases and J by 8 bases, with 21 bases between them. The CDR3 length is 15 residues. Germline CDR1 is SNHLY and CDR2 is FYNNEI. The CDR3 is CASSKGGGTTIGYTF. CDR3 nucleotides: TGTGCCAGCAGTAAGGGTGGGGGCACCACCATCGGCTACACCTTC.

Concerning this clone: The same CDR3 can be traced to other DNA sequences in this sample. The chain employs TRBV7-9 and TRBJ1-2, with a tentative D call TRBD1 (6 bases). The CDR3 contains 14 residues. V was trimmed by 1 base and J by 8 bases, leaving 14 bases between them. CDR1 and CDR2 (germline): SEHNR, FQNEAQ (reference sequence). DNA for the CDR3: TGTGCCAGCAGCTTAGGAACAGGGCTGGGCGGCTACACCTTC. Its translation: CASSLGTGLGGYTF.

The chain recombines TRBV28 with TRBJ2-6; TRBD1 is a possible D gene (5 bases). CDR1 is MDHEN, CDR2 SYDVKM, per germline. Between the trimmed V and J ends, which lost 7 bases and 2 bases, there was a span of 12 bases. This CDR3 has 15 residues. The CDR3, as DNA: TGTGCCAGCAATGACAGTGGAACTGGGGCCAACGTCCTGACTTTC. This translates into CASNDSGTGANVLTF.

This chain links TRBV11-2 with TRBJ2-3; D is possibly TRBD1 (6 bases). The germline gives CDR1 SGHAT, CDR2 FQNNGV. V was cut by 6 bases and J by 2 bases, with 15 bases left in between. CDR3 length: 15 residues. CDR3 DNA sequence: TGTGCCAGCAGGTCGAGAGGGGGTTTCACAGATACGCAGTATTTT. This encodes CASRSRGGFTDTQYF.

The V and J genes are TRBV6-1 and TRBJ1-5; D is uncertain. V was shortened by 1 base and J by 1 base, with 8 bases between the two germline ends. The CDR3 extends over 15 amino acids. Germline-derived CDR1 and CDR2 are MNHNS and SASEGT. In DNA, the CDR3 is TGTGCCAGCAGTGAAGGAGGAGGCAGCAATCAGCCCCAGCATTTT. Protein sequence: CASSEGGGSNQPQHF.

V is TRBV7-9 and J is TRBJ2-1, with D maybe TRBD2 (6 bases). CDR1 is SEHNR, CDR2 FQNEAQ, per germline (reference sequence). The CDR3 covers 12 residues. V lost 2 bases to trimming and J lost 12 bases, with 11 bases between them. The CDR3 here is CASSLLGGRQFF. CDR3 coding DNA: TGTGCCAGCAGCTTATTGGGGGGTAGGCAGTTCTTC.

The chain links TRBV5-1 to TRBJ1-2; D is perhaps TRBD1 (6 bases). V was shortened by 0 bases and J by 0 bases, with 18 bases between the two germline ends. CDR3 length: 18 amino acids. CDR1 is SGHRS and CDR2 is YFSETQ in the germline V gene. The CDR3 here is CASSLAPAGVGANYGYTF. The DNA for the CDR3 is TGCGCCAGCAGCTTGGCCCCGGCAGGGGTAGGAGCTAACTATGGCTACACCTTC.

This clone was seen a few times. The chain couples TRBV5-4 to TRBJ1-1; D is unclear. The V end was cut by 3 bases, the J end by 0 bases, with 9 bases between. CDR3 length: 14 amino acids. Germline CDR1 SGHNT, CDR2 YYREEE (reference sequence). CDR3 in amino acids: CASSSPSMNTEAFF. The DNA for the CDR3 is TGTGCCAGCAGCTCCCCGAGCATGAACACTGAAGCTTTCTTT. Combining the CDR3 with reference TRBV5-4 and TRBJ1-1 gives the whole variable domain ETGVTQSPTHLIKTRGQQVTLRCSSQSGHNTVSWYQQALGQGPQFIFQYYREEENGRGNFPPRFSGLQFPNYSSELNVNALELDDSALYLCASSSPSMNTEAFFGQGTRLTVV.

The genes are TRBV6-4 and TRBJ2-1; 14 positions agree with TRBD2. V dropped 6 bases and J dropped 16; count of bases not matched to a gene: 11. CDR3 size: 14 residues. CDR1 and CDR2 (germline): MRHNA, SNTAGT. In DNA, the CDR3 is TGTGCCAGCAGCGCCTGGACTAGCGGGGGGCCCACTTTCTTC. Its protein product is CASSAWTSGGPTFF.

This chain uses TRBV7-6 with TRBJ2-3; D is undetermined. This CDR3 has 11 amino acids. CDR1 SGHVS and CDR2 FNYEAQ come from the germline V gene. Trimming removed 4 bases at V and 7 bases at J, with 6 bases between. This chain's CDR3 is CASSSQNTQYF. The CDR3, as DNA: TGTGCCAGCAGCTCCCAGAATACGCAGTATTTT.

CDR3 nucleotides: TGTGCCAGCAGCTGGGGGGTCGGGACGGTTAATTCACCCCTCCACTTT. It is translated as CASSWGVGTVNSPLHF. The chain uses TRBV5-5 and TRBJ1-6; D possibly corresponds to TRBD1 (5 bases). This CDR3 contains 16 residues. V was pared by 3 bases and J by 6 bases, with 16 bases between. CDR1 is SGHKS and CDR2 is YYEKEE in the germline V gene (reference sequence).

V usage is TRBV6-1 and J usage is TRBJ2-3; 12 bases match TRBD2. V trimming: 6 bases; J trimming: 4 bases; junction bases outside the gene matches: 14. Germline V gene lookup returns CDR1 MNHNS and CDR2 SASEGT. The CDR3 sequence is 18 residues long. CDR3 region: CASRETSGGPWSPDTQYF. The CDR3 region has the DNA TGTGCCAGCAGGGAAACTAGCGGGGGGCCTTGGTCTCCAGATACGCAGTATTTT.

This clone has a handful of counts. The chain couples TRBV2 to TRBJ1-2; D is perhaps TRBD1 (6 bases). Germline assignment: CDR1 SNHLY and CDR2 FYNNEI. Trimming removed 3 bases at V and 6 bases at J, with 11 bases between. CDR3 length equals 13 residues. CDR3 protein: CASSEYRVDGYTF. The CDR3 DNA is TGTGCCAGCAGTGAGTACAGGGTGGATGGCTACACCTTC.